The sample holds many counts of the clone carrying this T cell receptor beta chain. Its antigen is not identified. The record originates from a study of lung T cells in sarcoidosis with Löfgren's syndrome. Looking at the study overall: Löfgren's syndrome patients were the main repertoire analysis focus.

Study-level results: TRAV12-1 preferentially paired with TRBV2, with homologous CDR3s. These T cells were suggested, not shown, to recognize a putative antigen. Löfgren's syndrome patients reportedly showed greatest TRAV12-1 and TRBV2 expansion versus controls.

J was trimmed by 5 bases and V by 3 bases; bases with no gene match: 3. CDR1 is GTSNPN, CDR2 SVGIG, per germline (reference sequence). This CDR3 contains 12 residues. TCRdb recomputed calls from the reads with MiXCR, one row per CDR3 protein. In the table there are just under 20,000 distinct CDR3 sequences, about 20% of which are singletons. The clonotype was recovered from a human donor with sarcoidosis (Löfgren's syndrome or another form), or a control subject (not recorded which). Sequencing was performed on CD4+ T cells from PBMCs. The V call is TRBV30, the J call TRBJ1-1, with TRBD1 identical over 7 bases. The CDR3 DNA follows: TGTGCCTGGAGCGAACAGGGGACTGAAGCTTTCTTT. Its translation: CAWSEQGTEAFF.